This T cell receptor (beta chain) was sequenced in a study of identical twins. Study conclusions and caveats: Researchers reported excess low generation probability among twin-shared out-of-frame alpha sequences. Analyses of zero insertions could be partly confounded by invariant MAIT and iNKT cells. Rather than following the same donors, the conclusions depended on cross-sectional statistical analysis.

TCRdb passed the 5' RACE reads through MiXCR, listing each CDR3 protein once. Here the sample spans some 500,000 distinct CDR3 sequences, roughly an eighth being singletons. Unmatched junction bases numbered 10, after V lost 6 bases and J lost 5 bases. CDR1 is LGHDT and CDR2 is YNNKEL in the germline V gene (reference sequence). CDR3 length: 14 amino acids. In this sample, this clonotype turned up many times. Antigen specificity is unknown. This sample was shared with a second study, whose subject was yellow fever vaccine responses in identical twins.

The source material was CD4+ T cells sorted from blood. This clonotype originated in a woman in her late teens or twenties in good health. The V call is TRBV3-1, the J call TRBJ2-7, with 7 bases identical to TRBD1. CDR3 sequence reads: CASSRQGGSNEQYF. The CDR3 coding sequence is TGTGCCAGCAGTCGACAGGGTGGCTCGAACGAGCAGTACTTC.